The TCR beta chain described here comes from a study of T cell responses to AZD1222 COVID-19 vaccine. Study-wide results and caveats: Receipt of two AZD1222 doses was followed by a rise in Spike-specific TCR breadth and depth. Most donors were white British, females outnumbered males, and clonal diversity was possibly underestimated.

V dropped 4 bases and J dropped 0 bases, with 15 bases sitting between them. Germline lookup yields CDR1 MGHRA and CDR2 YSYEKL. CDR3 size: 16 residues. A word on this clone: No antigen is known for it.

The assay was immunoSEQ multiplex PCR, and TCRdb's table has in-frame clones only and misses some. The sample has 150,000 or so clones; just over 90% are singletons. The source material was peripheral blood, sampled on day 0 of AZD1222 vaccination. The source is an adult in good health. The J gene is TRBJ1-1, the V gene TRBV4-1, with D perhaps TRBD1 (6 bases). The CDR3 is CASSLRQAPMNTEAFF. The CDR3 DNA reads as TGCGCCAGCAGCCTCCGACAGGCCCCCATGAACACTGAAGCTTTCTTT.